The sequence of this T cell receptor beta chain was determined in a study of human thymus T cells (dated by TCRdb to the early 2020s). Regarding the complete study: TCR alpha and beta repertoires from seven to nine infant thymus samples and a few related peripheral blood samples were characterized in the study. The cohort included a handful of male and two female infants, with donor ages spanning 7 to 244 days.

Donors were immunologically healthy infants undergoing open corrective cardiac surgery for congenital heart defects in Finland. During surgery, a small roughly 0.45-1 mL aliquot of peripheral blood was collected from four of the eight donors. Instead of starting from a fixed cell number, genomic DNA extraction from blood samples used all available leukocytes. ACK lysis buffer was used to clear erythrocytes from the blood, and the leukocytes were then kept as pellets at -70 degrees C. A QIAsymphony instrument was used to extract genomic DNA from the frozen cell pellets. TCRB and TCRAD loci were amplified from a standardized quantity of quality-controlled genomic DNA using the immunoSEQ multiplex PCR assay. The amplicons covered the V(D)J region and were long enough to include the CDR3 and to identify the V and J genes. The commercial immunoSEQ service was used to sequence amplicons on an Illumina platform. For the original study's pipeline: Primer bias and sequencing errors were corrected using previously described methods, and TCRAD and TCRB definitions followed the IMGT database. Repertoires were analysed with immunoSEQ Analyzer 3.0 and VDJTools, covering basic statistics, V/J segment usage, diversity estimates, rarefaction and pairwise overlap. Chao1, ChaoE, Efron-Thisted, Shannon and inverse Simpson indices were used to estimate diversity, which was also estimated on datasets down-sampled to the smallest sample. Repertoire overlap used strict matching of CDR3 nucleotide sequence, V gene and J gene, with Jaccard-based multidimensional scaling clustering. Sourced from immuneACCESS, this table was stored by TCRdb with only in-frame sequences that have V and J called. A share of the clones is absent; for the studies checked, an unresolved V gene accounts for under half, and the remainder has no known explanation. Clonal size and the V and J genes are those of that table, whereas D and trimming came from the DNA. This sample has some 46,000 clones in its table, and nearly 95% of those were observed once. The ten largest clones add up to roughly 0.12% of the sample.

The CDR3 starts with the cysteine, ends with the phenylalanine, and has 14 residues. CDR3 DNA is the only sequence kept; it has 42 bases, read in frame from the first base. The germline V and J ends show losses of 4 bases and 11 bases respectively, and no gene match explains 5 bases of the junction. The CDR1 and CDR2 encoded by the germline V gene are MDHEN and SYDVKM. Broad study findings and their caveats: Thymus samples yielded on average around 850,000 unique TCRB clonotypes, compared with about 80,000 from blood samples. Both the thymic and the peripheral blood repertoires appeared to show biased V and J gene segment usage.

As for this clone: Its antigen has not been determined. Base qualities are not provided; no much larger clone lies one nucleotide away.

The sequencing sample was made of blood. The V and J genes are TRBV28 and TRBJ1-6; 10 junctional bases match TRBD1. This TCR came from a boy under two years old with a congenital heart defect but otherwise immunologically healthy. Here the CDR3 is given as CASSSGTGEAPLHF. The DNA is as follows: TGTGCCAGCAGTTCCGGGACAGGGGAGGCACCCCTCCACTTT. With all but the CDR3 taken from the reference TRBV28 and TRBJ1-6 genes, the full variable domain is: DVKVTQSSRYLVKRTGEKVFLECVQDMDHENMFWYRQDPGLGLRLIYFSYDVKMKEKGDIPEGYSVSREKKERFSLILESASTNQTSMYLCASSSGTGEAPLHFGNGTRLTVT.